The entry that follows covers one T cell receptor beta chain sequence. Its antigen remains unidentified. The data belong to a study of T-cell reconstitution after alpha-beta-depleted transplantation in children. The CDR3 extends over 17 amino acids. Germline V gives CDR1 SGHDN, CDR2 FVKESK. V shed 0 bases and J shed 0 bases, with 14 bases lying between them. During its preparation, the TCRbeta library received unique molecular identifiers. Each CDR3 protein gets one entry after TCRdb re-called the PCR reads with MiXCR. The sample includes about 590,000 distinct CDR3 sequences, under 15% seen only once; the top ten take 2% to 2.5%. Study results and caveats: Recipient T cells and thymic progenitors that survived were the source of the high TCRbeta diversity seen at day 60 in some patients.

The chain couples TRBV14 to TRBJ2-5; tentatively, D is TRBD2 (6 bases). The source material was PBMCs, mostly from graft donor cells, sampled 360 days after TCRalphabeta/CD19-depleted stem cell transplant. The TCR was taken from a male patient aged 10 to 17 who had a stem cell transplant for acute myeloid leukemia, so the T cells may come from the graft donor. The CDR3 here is CASSQDFGGGYQETQYF. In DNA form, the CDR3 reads TGTGCCAGCAGCCAAGATTTCGGGGGTGGGTACCAAGAGACCCAGTACTTC. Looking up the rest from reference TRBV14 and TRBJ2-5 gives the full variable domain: EAGVTQFPSHSVIEKGQTVTLRCDPISGHDNLYWYRRVMGKEIKFLLHFVKESKQDESGMPNNRFLAERTGGTYSTLKVQPAELEDSGVYFCASSQDFGGGYQETQYFGPGTRLLVL.